This T cell receptor beta chain derives from a study of long-term antiretroviral therapy in people with HIV. Broader study findings: Blood draws took place between 2004 and 2017 and possibly involved older ART regimens. Repertoire dominance by clones expanded before ART was seen at all time points.

Samples were assayed with immunoSEQ v3.0 at survey level. Sequencing was intended to reach roughly 40,000-50,000 T-cell genomes per sample. Clones were read by immunoSEQ multiplex PCR, and TCRdb kept only the in-frame ones, dropping some. In the table there are about 20,000 clones, about 82% of which are singletons. This clone rates as medium-sized. Its antigen is currently unknown. V gave up 5 bases and J gave up 8 bases; unmatched junction bases: 9. Germline values: CDR1 LNHDA, CDR2 SQIVND (reference sequence). There are 15 residues in the CDR3. This clonotype originated in a man in his late teens or twenties with HIV. V gene TRBV19 combines with J gene TRBJ1-6; 7 bases align to TRBD1. The sample in question was unsorted PBMCs, obtained 4 years after starting antiretroviral therapy. CDR3 sequence reads: CASSSRQGRDSPLHF. CDR3 nucleotides: TGTGCCAGTAGTTCAAGACAGGGAAGGGATTCACCCCTCCACTTT.